These 14 T cell receptor beta chains were all obtained from the same sample, sequenced in a study of blood T cell repertoires in COVID-19 (dated by TCRdb to about 2020). The receptor library was made with the immunoSEQ multiplex PCR assay. TCRdb took over this immuneACCESS table, retaining in-frame rearrangements with V and J assigned. Such tables are incomplete; in checked studies, under half of the missing clones stem from an unresolved V gene, and the remainder is unexplained. The sample yields approximately 33,000 clones; approximately 91% were counted once. The leading ten clones occupy 7% to 9% of the sample. Sequenced: peripheral blood. These receptors originate from a man aged 55 to 70 with COVID-19, enrolled during active disease.

The chain carries TRBV12-3 or TRBV12-4 and TRBJ1-1, with D possibly matching TRBD1 (6 bases). V dropped 4 bases and J dropped 7 bases, with 10 bases sitting between them. The CDR3 is made up of 12 amino acids. The CDR3 sequence is CASSWGTNEAFF. In DNA, the CDR3 is TGTGCCAGCAGTTGGGGGACAAATGAAGCTTTCTTT.

This chain connects TRBV6-2 or TRBV6-3 to TRBJ1-5, with a weak D call TRBD1 (6 bases). The CDR3 is 13 amino acids. Trimming removed 5 bases from V and 11 bases from J, with 16 bases in between. CDR1 and CDR2 from the germline V gene are MNHEY and SVGEGT. CDR3 in DNA: TGTGCCAGCAGTAGAACACAGGGTACGACCCAGCATTTT. This gives the protein CASSRTQGTTQHF.

The chain uses TRBV19 and TRBJ1-2, with D possibly being TRBD1 (5 bases). Germline CDR1 reads LNHDA; CDR2 reads SQIVND (reference sequence). The V gene lost 8 bases and the J gene lost 7 bases, with 17 bases spanning the gap. The CDR3 extends over 13 amino acids. The CDR3 sequence is CASLSPGVGGYTF. DNA for the CDR3: TGTGCCAGTCTCAGCCCGGGGGTTGGTGGCTACACCTTC.

The chain employs TRBV2 and TRBJ1-6, with a weak D call TRBD1 (6 bases). The germline V gene has CDR1 SNHLY and CDR2 FYNNEI. The CDR3 is 13 amino acids. V was pared by 4 bases and J by 10 bases, with 11 bases between. DNA for the CDR3: TGTGCCAGCAGTGTGGGGGGGGGCTCACCCCTCCACTTT. It specifies CASSVGGGSPLHF. Complete variable domain (other parts from reference TRBV2 and TRBJ1-6): EPEVTQTPSHQVTQMGQEVILRCVPISNHLYFYWYRQILGQKVEFLVSFYNNEISEKSEIFDDQFSVERPDGSNFTLKIRSTKLEDSAMYFCASSVGGGSPLHFGNGTRLTVT.

V is TRBV5-1 and J is TRBJ2-7; 13 bases align to TRBD2. Trimming cost V 4 bases and J 2 bases; bases outside gene matches: 6. The CDR3 covers 16 residues. Per germline, CDR1 SGHRS and CDR2 YFSETQ. The CDR3 loop reads CASSPGLAGVAYEQYF. CDR3 DNA sequence: TGCGCCAGCAGCCCAGGACTAGCGGGAGTGGCCTACGAGCAGTACTTC. The complete variable domain, with remaining parts taken from reference TRBV5-1 and TRBJ2-7, reads KAGVTQTPRYLIKTRGQQVTLSCSPISGHRSVSWYQQTPGQGLQFLFEYFSETQRNKGNFPGRFSGRQFSNSRSEMNVSTLELGDSALYLCASSPGLAGVAYEQYFGPGTRLTVT.

This chain connects TRBV18 to TRBJ2-2, with TRBD2 matching over 11 bases. The length of the CDR3 is 18 residues. Germline values: CDR1 KGHSH, CDR2 LQKENI. The V gene end was trimmed by 3 bases and the J gene end by 1 base; junction bases not matched to a gene: 7. The DNA for the CDR3 is TGTGCCAGCTCACCGAACAATCTAGCGGGAGGGAACACCGGGGAGCTGTTTTTT. It yields the protein CASSPNNLAGGNTGELFF.

The V and J genes are TRBV28 and TRBJ2-7; D perhaps matches TRBD2 (5 bases). CDR3 length: 12 amino acids. V lost 7 bases and J lost 6, with 13 bases in between. The V gene's germline CDR1 is MDHEN and CDR2 SYDVKM. CDR3 amino acids: CASIEGGGEQYF. The CDR3 DNA follows: TGTGCCAGCATTGAAGGAGGTGGCGAGCAGTACTTC.

The count of this clone is one. The chain uses TRBV28 and TRBJ2-7, with 11 nucleotides matching TRBD1. The CDR3 runs to 12 residues. Germline trimming cut 8 bases from V and 6 bases from J; bases unmatched to any gene: 3. Germline V gene sequence: CDR1 MDHEN, CDR2 SYDVKM. CDR3 loop: CASRTGGGEQYF. CDR3 nucleotides: TGTGCCAGCCGGACAGGGGGCGGCGAGCAGTACTTC.

V gene TRBV4-2 combines with J gene TRBJ1-5, with 7 bases matching TRBD1. The J segment lost 4 bases and the V segment lost 4 bases, leaving 7 bases of the junction unmatched. CDR3 length: 15 amino acids. Per germline, CDR1 LGHNA and CDR2 YNFKEQ. The CDR3 loop is CASSPEDRQNQPQHF. Written as DNA, the CDR3 is TGTGCCAGCAGCCCCGAGGACAGGCAAAATCAGCCCCAGCATTTT.

The chain couples TRBV28 to TRBJ2-7, with a possible D match to TRBD1 (6 bases). Trimming removed 1 base from V and 3 bases from J, with 19 bases in between. CDR1 and CDR2 from the germline V gene are MDHEN and SYDVKM. The CDR3 loop spans 17 amino acids. CDR3 nucleotides: TGTGCCAGCAGTTTATTCTGGCTAGGGGACAACTACTACGAGCAGTACTTC. Protein sequence: CASSLFWLGDNYYEQYF. The full variable domain, with the rest looked up from reference TRBV28 and TRBJ2-7, is DVKVTQSSRYLVKRTGEKVFLECVQDMDHENMFWYRQDPGLGLRLIYFSYDVKMKEKGDIPEGYSVSREKKERFSLILESASTNQTSMYLCASSLFWLGDNYYEQYFGPGTRLTVT.

The chain joins TRBV13 to TRBJ2-5; D perhaps matches TRBD1 (6 bases). This CDR3 is built from 14 residues. Germline CDR1 is PRHDT and CDR2 is FYEKMQ (reference sequence). V lost 5 bases to trimming and J lost 1 base, with 11 bases between them. In DNA, the CDR3 is TGTGCCAGCAGCCACCGGACAGCCCAAGAGACCCAGTACTTC. Its translation: CASSHRTAQETQYF.

The chain links TRBV12-2 to TRBJ1-2; TRBD1 reflects the table's D call only, with no check against the DNA. TRBV12-2 is given as a pseudogene. This CDR3 is built from 18 residues. The CDR3 protein is CASRLVRFGGTGVVGYTF. The CDR3 DNA reads as TGTGCAAGTCGCTTAGTCCGGTTTGGGGGGACAGGGGTCGTTGGCTACACCTTC.

The V and J genes are TRBV7-9 and TRBJ1-1, with D possibly matching TRBD1 (5 bases). Germline V gives CDR1 SEHNR, CDR2 FQNEAQ (reference sequence). Trimming stripped 5 bases from V and 0 bases from J, with 19 bases between. This CDR3 is built from 17 residues. In DNA, the CDR3 is TGTGCCAGCAGCGGGGTTAGGCACAAGGGGATGAACACTGAAGCTTTCTTT. This encodes CASSGVRHKGMNTEAFF. Combining the CDR3 with reference TRBV7-9 and TRBJ1-1 gives the whole variable domain DTGVSQNPRHKITKRGQNVTFRCDPISEHNRLYWYRQTLGQGPEFLTYFQNEAQLEKSRLLSDRFSAERPKGSFSTLEIQRTEQGDSAMYLCASSGVRHKGMNTEAFFGQGTRLTVV.

The V gene is TRBV28, the J gene TRBJ1-6; 7 nucleotides match TRBD1. This CDR3 spans 11 amino acids. Germline CDR1 MDHEN, CDR2 SYDVKM. The ends lost 5 bases at V and 18 bases at J; junction bases unmatched: 7. The DNA of the CDR3 is TGTGCCAGCAGTCGAAAGACAGGGACCCACTTT. Translating it yields CASSRKTGTHF.